This paragraph reports one T cell receptor (beta chain). What antigen it recognizes has not been identified. The sample holds no much larger clone one base away, and base qualities are not on file. Each collaborating institution followed its own protocols to collect whole blood in K2EDTA tubes. For TCRbeta analysis, collaborator samples were shipped as frozen whole blood, as isolated PBMCs, or as DNA extracted from either sample type. These data are taken from a study of blood T cell repertoires in COVID-19 (dated by TCRdb to the early 2020s). With respect to the entire study: Samples from collaborators originated in the United States, Italy and Spain and spanned both the acute and convalescent phases of COVID-19. Where available, HLA class I and class II types were obtained from metadata supplied by the sample provider rather than from assay-based typing. Deeply sampled blood TCRbeta repertoires from subjects exposed to, actively infected with, or recovered from COVID-19 were included in the dataset. The material from the prospective study consisted of cDNA or gDNA derived from T cells, B-cell-depleted T cells, or PBMCs. A de-identified subject ID, COVID-19 status, age in years and sex were almost always included in the sample metadata. Samples came from the ongoing ImmuneRACE study (first 160 participants) plus 1,254 subjects from 6 global collaborators. A freely available public database, intended as a resource for researchers studying the immune response to SARS-CoV-2, is where the repertoires were released. On the study overall, not on this receptor specifically: The amount of clinical and demographic metadata varied by source and participant and was provided uncurated.

TCRbeta CDR3 regions were amplified from genomic DNA by means of the immunoSEQ Assay, a bias-controlled multiplex PCR. The original pipeline was this. The number of nucleated cells in each sample was estimated from the amplification of reference gene primers within the assay. To quantify the absolute abundance of each unique TCRbeta CDR3 rearrangement, sequence reads were collapsed and filtered. For each sample, productive Simpson clonality was calculated as the square root of Simpson's diversity index across productive rearrangements. In its TCRdb copy, this immuneACCESS table keeps in-frame sequences only and misses some clones. Where compared with another copy, unresolved V genes explain less than half of these, and the others have no known cause. That table is the source of V, J and clone size, and D and trimming were worked out from the DNA. Present in this sample are approximately 50,000 clones, roughly nine tenths of which were seen just once. Around 30% of the sample lies in the top ten.

Based on the germline V gene, the CDR1 and CDR2 sequences are MNHEY and SVGAGI. Trimming at the junction amounts to 6 bases on V and 0 bases on J, and the germline ends lie 11 bases apart. From the cysteine up to the phenylalanine, the CDR3 has a length of 14 residues. The entry retains the CDR3 DNA only, 42 bases that are in frame from base 1. The clonotype comes from a woman aged 80 or older with acute or convalescent COVID-19. The receptor chain draws on TRBV6-5 and TRBJ1-1; the D gene cannot be named for sure. Material: peripheral blood. The CDR3 is CASSSARLNTEAFF. The nucleotide sequence reads TGTGCCAGCAGCTCCGCCCGGTTGAACACTGAAGCTTTCTTT.